The sample holds one count of the clone carrying this TCR beta chain. What it binds is unknown. The study drew the donors from its approximately 120-subject validation cohort, separate from the roughly 700-subject first cohort. This entry belongs to a study of cytomegalovirus exposure and HLA in healthy donors. Findings of the study overall: In the roughly 120 validation repertoires, a later analysis found that first-cohort TCR clusters tended to co-occur. Investigators reported approximately 150 TCR beta chains as tied to cytomegalovirus. Reports showed the classifier diagnosing cytomegalovirus status with high specificity and sensitivity.

The table came from immunoSEQ multiplex PCR; TCRdb's copy has only in-frame clones and leaves some out. This sample has about 140,000 clones, with around nine tenths found just once. The sequencing input was PBMCs. The sequence was obtained from a woman between 18 and 29 years old in good health and CMV-seropositive.

The CDR3 DNA is TGCGCCAGCAGCCCGGACAGGGACAATGAGCAGTTCTTC. Protein product: CASSPDRDNEQFF. The V call is TRBV5-1, the J call TRBJ2-1; TRBD1 aligns across 8 bases. V was clipped by 4 bases and J by 5 bases; unmatched bases: 2. The CDR3 length is 13 residues. CDR1 and CDR2 (germline): SGHRS, YFSETQ.